The sequence of this T cell receptor beta chain was determined in a study of blood T cell repertoires in COVID-19. Study in general: COVID-19 samples collected from the United States, Italy and Spain covered acute and convalescent phases. PBMCs, B-cell-depleted T cells, or T cells were the source of the cDNA or gDNA that made up the material.

CDR1 is LNHNV and CDR2 is YYDKDF in the germline V gene (reference sequence). The CDR3 totals 15 residues. The V and J ends lost 0 bases and 9 bases respectively, with 12 bases between them. Authors' methods: The authors estimated nucleated cell counts from reference gene primer amplification. Using immunoSEQ multiplex PCR, the repertoire was profiled, and TCRdb retains in-frame clones only, with some absent. Clone size and the V and J calls come from that table; the DNA yielded D and trimming. The table shows roughly 120,000 clones, with 65% to 90% occurring only once. The source material was peripheral blood. This receptor was taken from a man older than 75 with acute or convalescent COVID-19. V and J are TRBV15 and TRBJ1-6; D is perhaps TRBD1 (5 bases). In nucleotides, the CDR3 is TGTGCCACCAGCAGAGATTCAGGGTTCGGTTCACCCCTCCACTTT. This encodes CATSRDSGFGSPLHF.